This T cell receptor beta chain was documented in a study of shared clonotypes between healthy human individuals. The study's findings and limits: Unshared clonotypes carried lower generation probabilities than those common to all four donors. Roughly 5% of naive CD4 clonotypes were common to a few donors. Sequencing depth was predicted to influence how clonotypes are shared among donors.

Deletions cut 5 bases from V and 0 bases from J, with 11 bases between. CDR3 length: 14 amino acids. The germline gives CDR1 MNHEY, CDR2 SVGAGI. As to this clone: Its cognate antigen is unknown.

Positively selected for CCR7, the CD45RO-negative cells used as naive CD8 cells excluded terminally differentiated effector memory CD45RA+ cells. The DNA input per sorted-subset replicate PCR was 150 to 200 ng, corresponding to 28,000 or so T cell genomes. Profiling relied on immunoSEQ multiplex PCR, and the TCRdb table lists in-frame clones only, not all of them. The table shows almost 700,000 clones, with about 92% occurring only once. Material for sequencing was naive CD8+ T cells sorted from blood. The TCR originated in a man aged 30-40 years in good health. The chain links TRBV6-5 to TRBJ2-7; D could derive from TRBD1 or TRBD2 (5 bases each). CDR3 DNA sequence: TGTGCCAGCAGTAAAGAGGGGAGCTCCTACGAGCAGTACTTC. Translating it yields CASSKEGSSYEQYF.